This TCR beta chain was recovered during a study of blood T cell repertoires in COVID-19 (dated by TCRdb to about 2020). The study in broad terms: Samples from collaborators originated in the United States, Italy and Spain and spanned both the acute and convalescent phases of COVID-19. The prospective study material was composed of cDNA or gDNA derived from T cells, B-cell-depleted T cells, or PBMCs. Subjects who had been exposed to COVID-19, were actively infected with it, or had recovered from it provided the deeply sampled blood TCRbeta repertoires that made up the dataset. The repertoires were made available in a free public database intended to serve as a resource for research on the immune response to SARS-CoV-2. The samples were drawn from the first 160 participants of the ongoing ImmuneRACE study and from under 1,500 subjects provided by 6 global collaborators. The sample metadata nearly always contained a de-identified subject ID, COVID-19 status, age in years and sex. HLA class I and class II types, where available, came from metadata supplied by the sample provider rather than from assay-based typing. Study-wide conclusions, independent of this receptor: The amount of clinical and demographic metadata varied by source and participant and was provided uncurated.

This clone was picked up one time. Its antigen target is currently unknown. Qualities for individual bases were not recorded, and no much larger clone is one base off. From the cysteine through the phenylalanine, the CDR3 covers 15 amino acids. CDR3 DNA only is kept here, 45 bases in frame from base 1. Sequences WSHSY (CDR1) and SAAADI (CDR2) are obtained from the germline V gene. The junction shows trimming of 4 bases on V and 3 bases on J, and the gene matches do not reach 3 bases of it. TCRbeta CDR3 regions were amplified from genomic DNA by means of the immunoSEQ Assay, a bias-controlled multiplex PCR. The study's own analysis went as follows. The number of nucleated cells in each sample was estimated from the amplification of reference gene primers within the assay. To quantify the absolute abundance of each unique TCRbeta CDR3 rearrangement, sequence reads were collapsed and filtered. For each sample, productive Simpson clonality was calculated as the square root of Simpson's diversity index across productive rearrangements. The source is immuneACCESS, and TCRdb retained only in-frame sequences with V and J called. Part of the clones is not carried over; for the studies checked, unresolved V genes explain less than half of this, and the remainder is unexplained. For V, J and clone size, that table is used; D and trimming come from the DNA. The sample table holds under 200,000 clones, of which nearly 90% were seen once. 20% to 25% of the sample comes from the top ten.

Collaborating institutions collected whole blood in K2EDTA tubes following their own protocols. For TCRbeta analysis, collaborator samples were shipped as frozen whole blood, as isolated PBMCs, or as DNA extracted from either sample type. The source material was peripheral blood. Recombination joined TRBV10-2 with TRBJ2-6; the central 7 bases match TRBD1. This TCR was sampled from a man between 60 and 75 years old with active or convalescent COVID-19. CDR3 protein: CASSVGGGGANVLTF. The DNA sequence follows: TGCGCCAGCAGTGTAGGGGGCGGTGGGGCCAACGTCCTGACTTTC.